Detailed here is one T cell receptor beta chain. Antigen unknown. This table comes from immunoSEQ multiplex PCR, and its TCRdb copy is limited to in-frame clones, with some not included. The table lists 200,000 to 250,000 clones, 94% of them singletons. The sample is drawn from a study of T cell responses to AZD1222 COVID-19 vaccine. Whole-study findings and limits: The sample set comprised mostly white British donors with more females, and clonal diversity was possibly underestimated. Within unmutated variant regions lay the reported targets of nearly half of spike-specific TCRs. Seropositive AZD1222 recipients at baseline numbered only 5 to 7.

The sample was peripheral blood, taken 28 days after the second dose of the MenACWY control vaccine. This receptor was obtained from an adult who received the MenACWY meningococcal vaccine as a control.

CDR3 residues: CASSQDQQGVGYTF. The DNA of the CDR3 is TGTGCCAGCAGCCAAGATCAGCAGGGGGTCGGCTACACCTTC. This chain links TRBV4-2 with TRBJ1-2, with 7 bases matching TRBD1. This CDR3 region has 14 residues. The germline gives CDR1 LGHNA, CDR2 YNFKEQ. With 0 bases clipped from V and 8 bases from J, the junction kept 6 bases outside the gene matches.